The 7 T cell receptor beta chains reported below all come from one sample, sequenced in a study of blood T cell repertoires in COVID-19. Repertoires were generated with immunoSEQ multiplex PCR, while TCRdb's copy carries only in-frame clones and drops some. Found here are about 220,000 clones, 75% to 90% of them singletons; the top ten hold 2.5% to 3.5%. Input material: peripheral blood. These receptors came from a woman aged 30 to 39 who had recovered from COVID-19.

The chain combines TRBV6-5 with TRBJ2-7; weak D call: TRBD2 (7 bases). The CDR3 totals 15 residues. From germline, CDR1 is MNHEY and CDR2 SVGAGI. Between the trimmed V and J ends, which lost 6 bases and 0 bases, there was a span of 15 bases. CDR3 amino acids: CASRQRGGNSYEQYF. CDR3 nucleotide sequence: TGTGCCAGCAGACAACGCGGGGGCAACTCCTACGAGCAGTACTTC.

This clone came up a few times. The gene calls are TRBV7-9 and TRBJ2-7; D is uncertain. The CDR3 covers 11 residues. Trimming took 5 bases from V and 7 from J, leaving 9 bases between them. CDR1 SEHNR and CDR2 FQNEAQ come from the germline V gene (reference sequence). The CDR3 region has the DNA TGTGCCAGCAGCGAGACTTGGGAGCAGTACTTC. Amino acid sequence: CASSETWEQYF.

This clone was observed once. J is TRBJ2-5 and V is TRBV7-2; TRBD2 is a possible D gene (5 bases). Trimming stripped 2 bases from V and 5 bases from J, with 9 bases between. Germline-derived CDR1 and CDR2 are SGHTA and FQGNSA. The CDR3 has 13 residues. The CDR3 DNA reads TGTGCCAGCAGCTTATCTAGCAGGGAGACCCAGTACTTC. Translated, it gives CASSLSSRETQYF.

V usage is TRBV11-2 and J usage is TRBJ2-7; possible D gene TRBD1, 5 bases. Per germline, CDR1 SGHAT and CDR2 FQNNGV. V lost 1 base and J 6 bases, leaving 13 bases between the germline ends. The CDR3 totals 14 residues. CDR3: CASSLAYRNREQYF. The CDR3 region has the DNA TGTGCCAGCAGCTTAGCCTACAGGAACCGCGAGCAGTACTTC.

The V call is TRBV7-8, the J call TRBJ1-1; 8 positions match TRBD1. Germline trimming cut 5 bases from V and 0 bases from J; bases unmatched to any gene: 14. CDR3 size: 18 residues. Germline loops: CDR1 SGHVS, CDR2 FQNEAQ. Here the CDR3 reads CASSPKNRGVLMNTEAFF. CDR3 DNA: TGTGCCAGCAGCCCGAAAAACAGGGGGGTTTTGATGAACACTGAAGCTTTCTTT.

The CDR3 spells CASSTLPGQVRNTGELFF. The DNA of the CDR3 is TGTGCCAGCAGTACCCTCCCGGGACAGGTACGGAACACCGGGGAGCTGTTTTTT. V and J are TRBV6-2 or TRBV6-3 and TRBJ2-2; 8 positions agree with TRBD1. Trimming cost V 5 bases and J 1 base; bases outside gene matches: 12. Germline V gene sequence: CDR1 MNHEY, CDR2 SVGEGT. CDR3 length equals 18 residues.

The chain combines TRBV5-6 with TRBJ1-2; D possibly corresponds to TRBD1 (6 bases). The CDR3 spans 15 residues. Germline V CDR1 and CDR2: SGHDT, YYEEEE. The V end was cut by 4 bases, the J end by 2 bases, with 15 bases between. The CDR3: CASSKIIGQNYGYTF. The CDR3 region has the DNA TGTGCCAGCAGCAAGATTATCGGACAGAACTATGGCTACACCTTC.